This entry is about one T cell receptor (beta chain). This clonotype was seen only a few times. This clone's antigen is unknown. Per-base quality was not reported, and no clone a single base away is much larger than it. This specimen belongs to a study of T cells in Graves' hyperthyroidism and ophthalmopathy (dated by TCRdb to the late 2010s). With regard to the full study: Peripheral blood samples were taken at initial diagnosis, before any treatment was given. Prospective prediction of ophthalmopathy was tested in an independent validation cohort consisting of 18 hyperthyroidism patients and more than 15 patients who later progressed to ophthalmopathy. The roughly 90 discovery patients were divided at random into training and test sets in a 7:3 ratio. The paper describes TCR Vbeta CDR3 sequencing of fewer than 150 peripheral blood samples, made up of under 50 ophthalmopathy patients, around 78 hyperthyroidism patients and about 17 progressor patients. To identify distinguishing TCR V-J signatures, a discovery cohort of 90 to 100 patients was used, comprising some 45 with Graves' ophthalmopathy and approximately 58 with stable Graves' hyperthyroidism. The study also compared thyroid tissue and blood T-cell repertoires from more than 5 Graves' hyperthyroidism patients. After blood sampling, hyperthyroidism patients were treated with methimazole at a starting dose of 30 mg daily, and ophthalmopathy patients were treated with high-dose intravenous methylprednisolone.

What the work shows at the level of the full study, not this receptor alone: No statistical method was used to fix the sample size in advance, and group allocation was not hidden from the investigators. In cross-validation, a model built on a 13 V-J signature told ophthalmopathy apart from stable hyperthyroidism with under 90% sensitivity and about 81% specificity, and in testing the same model reached 80%/75%. Most expanded thyroid clonotypes (frequency above 0.001) were also found in blood, which suggests that blood repertoires may mirror thyroid immune responses. In validation, the model predicted progression to ophthalmopathy with around 71% sensitivity and roughly 75% specificity, a median of approximately 6.5 months before onset.

A patient counted as having stable Graves' hyperthyroidism if no progression to ophthalmopathy occurred over 18 months of follow-up. The hyperthyroidism patients were between 18 and 65 years old and newly diagnosed, with a disease duration of less than 2 months. Any patient with an uncontrolled infection, another autoimmune disease, pregnancy or lactation was excluded. Clinical symptoms, serum thyroxine and TRAb, thyroid ultrasound, and orbital computed tomography formed the basis for the diagnoses. Ficoll-Paque density gradient centrifugation was used to isolate PBMCs from about 10 ml of fresh peripheral blood. Total RNA was extracted with Trizol reagent, and quality was checked on an Agilent 2100 Bioanalyzer. The CDR3 goes from the cysteine to the phenylalanine over 13 residues. Just CDR3 DNA is preserved here, 39 bases in frame from base 1. Taken from the germline V gene (reference sequence), the CDR1 and CDR2 loops are LNHNV and YYDKDF. V drops 3 bases and J drops 2 bases, leaving 7 bases in between.

Amplification of TCR beta CDR3 regions was carried out from RNA transcripts. The TCR CDR3 was subjected to a first round of RT-PCR using the HTBI primer set and the Qiagen OneStep RT-PCR kit. A second multiplex PCR round built the libraries, followed by size selection and purification. Sequencing of the libraries was done on an Illumina HiSeq2000 using paired-end 100 bp reads. The authors' analysis ran thus. Raw data were processed with SOAPnuke, discarding reads with adapters, uncalled bases, mean Phred below 15, or no exact constant-primer or identifier match. High-quality paired reads were merged using COPE v1.2.5, and each unique nucleotide sequence was defined as a clonotype. MiTCR v1.1 was used to align the clonotypes against IMGT TRBV, TRBD and TRBJ reference segments. Only V-J combinations with frequency above 0.0001, covering 99% to 99.2% of repertoires, were analysed. A TCS score was defined as the ratio between F50 (clonal expansion) and ExV (chaos), using BLOSUM62-based TCRdist between CDR3 peptides within each V-J. Welch's t-statistics and random forest reduced 450 to 600 V-J features to 13, which were used in a naive Bayes classifier (R e1071). TCRdb reran the public reads through fastp at Q25 and MiXCR, keeping productive beta chains. Records with the same CDR3 protein are collapsed into one entry carrying the most frequent genes and DNA. The V and J calls follow TCRdb's processing rather than the paper's. For this sample there are fewer than 800,000 distinct CDR3 sequences; roughly 17% appear just once. In total, the top ten clones hold 8.4% of the sample.

The sequence derives from a man aged 18 to 30 with Graves' hyperthyroidism. Sequences were obtained from blood. The sequence is built from TRBV15 and TRBJ1-2, and possibly TRBD1, on 5 matching bases. Read as DNA, the sequence is TGTGCCACCAGCAGTAGGGGAAACTATGGCTACACCTTC. It codes for CATSSRGNYGYTF.